Below are 21 T cell receptor beta chains sequenced from a single sample in a study of shared T cell receptors in the human thymus. Produced via immunoSEQ multiplex PCR; TCRdb's table is partial and in-frame only. The data contain 700,000 or so clones, 70% to 90% of them singletons. Another study also made use of these data, one on human thymus T cells.

Sequencing was carried out using thymocytes. The receptor source for this set is a girl in the first two years of life with a congenital heart defect.

This clone was recorded once. The rearrangement uses TRBV23-1 and TRBJ2-2; tentatively, D is TRBD2 (5 bases). TRBV23-1 is treated as an ORF (open reading frame) with a function not yet certain. The CDR3 consists of 16 residues. V was cut by 0 bases and J by 5 bases, with 13 bases left in between. CDR3 bases: TGCGCCAGCAGTCAATCGTCCGGGGTCGGGACCGGGGAGCTGTTTTTT. Protein product: CASSQSSGVGTGELFF.

The chain links TRBV5-4 to TRBJ1-2, with 7 bases matching TRBD1. J lost 9 bases, V lost 4 bases, and 18 bases had no gene match. The CDR3 extends over 16 amino acids. CDR1 is SGHNT, CDR2 YYREEE, per germline (reference sequence). The CDR3: CASSNDRDSSPGRYTF. The CDR3 DNA is TGTGCCAGCAGCAACGACCGGGACAGTTCTCCGGGGCGCTACACCTTC.

J is TRBJ2-5 and V is TRBV27; 8 nucleotides line up with TRBD1. CDR3 length: 18 residues. Trimming cost V 6 bases and J 5 bases; bases outside gene matches: 20. Germline values: CDR1 MNHEY, CDR2 SMNVEV (reference sequence). The CDR3 DNA reads as TGTGCCAGCAGACACCAGGCCCGCGGGACAGGTTTTGGGGAGACCCAGTACTTC. It is translated as CASRHQARGTGFGETQYF.

The chain carries TRBV10-3 and TRBJ2-1; D perhaps matches TRBD2 (5 bases). Trimming left V 0 bases short and J 2 bases short, with 11 bases between. CDR3 size: 16 residues. Germline V gene sequence: CDR1 ENHRY, CDR2 SYGVKD. The CDR3 loop reads CAISESRGKAYNEQFF. The DNA for the CDR3 is TGTGCCATCAGTGAGTCGAGAGGGAAGGCCTACAATGAGCAGTTCTTC.

The gene calls are TRBV27 and TRBJ1-1; the match to TRBD1 covers 8 bases. The CDR3 contains 16 residues. J gave up 5 bases and V 3 bases, and 11 bases lay outside the gene matches. Germline values: CDR1 MNHEY, CDR2 SMNVEV (reference sequence). The CDR3 nucleotides are TGTGCCAGCAGTTTCGGACAGGGTTGGATTGGGACTGAAGCTTTCTTT. Its translation: CASSFGQGWIGTEAFF.

The V and J genes are TRBV2 and TRBJ1-2; tentative D call: TRBD1 (5 bases). CDR3 size: 13 residues. From germline, CDR1 is SNHLY and CDR2 FYNNEI. V was clipped by 6 bases and J by 6 bases, with 14 bases between them. CDR3 sequence: CASSAGTTDGYTF. DNA for the CDR3: TGTGCCAGCAGCGCTGGGACTACTGATGGCTACACCTTC.

The V and J genes are TRBV28 and TRBJ1-2; 7 nucleotides line up with TRBD1. The CDR3 has 15 amino acids. The V gene's germline CDR1 is MDHEN and CDR2 SYDVKM. J gave up 4 bases and V 1 base, and 6 bases lay outside the gene matches. The CDR3 region has the DNA TGTGCCAGCAGTTTATTGACAGGGCTTGGCTATGGCTACACCTTC. Amino acids: CASSLLTGLGYGYTF.

The genes are TRBV15 and TRBJ2-7; D is perhaps TRBD2 (5 bases). CDR1 is LNHNV and CDR2 is YYDKDF in the germline V gene (reference sequence). Trimming shortened V by 1 base and J by 2 bases, and 12 bases separated the two germline ends. The CDR3 is 15 amino acids. The CDR3 protein is CATSRVIFGAYEQYF. The CDR3 DNA reads TGTGCCACCAGCAGAGTTATCTTCGGGGCCTACGAGCAGTACTTC.

V is TRBV30 and J is TRBJ1-3; no clear D. Trimming removed 0 bases at V and 4 bases at J, with 13 bases between. Germline loops: CDR1 GTSNPN, CDR2 SVGIG (reference sequence). The CDR3 loop spans 15 amino acids. The CDR3 bases are TGTGCCTGGAGTGTAGTCCCGACGGGAGGAAACACCATATATTTT. This gives the protein CAWSVVPTGGNTIYF.

This clone was seen a few times. This CDR3 reads CASSQRTANYGYTF. The CDR3 coding sequence is TGTGCCAGCAGCCAACGGACAGCTAACTATGGCTACACCTTC. The genes are TRBV6-5 and TRBJ1-2; D possibly corresponds to TRBD1 (6 bases). The length of the CDR3 is 14 residues. Germline assignment: CDR1 MNHEY and CDR2 SVGAGI. Trimming took off 6 bases at V and 0 bases at J, with 11 bases between the two ends.

This chain connects TRBV28 to TRBJ2-5, with a tentative D call TRBD2 (5 bases). The CDR3 has 14 amino acids. Germline V gene lookup returns CDR1 MDHEN and CDR2 SYDVKM. V was pared by 4 bases and J by 3 bases, with 12 bases between. The DNA of the CDR3 is TGTGCCAGCAGTTCTCGGACTCTTGAAGAGACCCAGTACTTC. It translates to CASSSRTLEETQYF.

The rearrangement links TRBV7-9 to TRBJ2-2; 7 nucleotides match TRBD2. The CDR3 consists of 16 residues. V was pared by 5 bases and J by 5 bases, with 11 bases of the junction left unmatched. The germline gives CDR1 SEHNR, CDR2 FQNEAQ (reference sequence). The CDR3 region is CASSHMGAGETGELFF. DNA for the CDR3: TGTGCCAGCAGCCACATGGGCGCGGGGGAGACCGGGGAGCTGTTTTTT.

V gene TRBV28 combines with J gene TRBJ2-1; the match to TRBD2 covers 9 bases. V was clipped by 3 bases and J by 9 bases; unmatched bases: 15. This CDR3 comprises 17 residues. The germline V gene encodes CDR1 MDHEN and CDR2 SYDVKM. The CDR3 here is CASSFGLAAGGEGEQFF. The CDR3 DNA reads TGTGCCAGCAGTTTCGGGCTGGCGGCGGGGGGGGAGGGTGAGCAGTTCTTC. Full variable domain (rest looked up from reference TRBV28 and TRBJ2-1): DVKVTQSSRYLVKRTGEKVFLECVQDMDHENMFWYRQDPGLGLRLIYFSYDVKMKEKGDIPEGYSVSREKKERFSLILESASTNQTSMYLCASSFGLAAGGEGEQFFGPGTRLTVL.

In regard to this clone: The junction does not match germline at one end; this may be a read error. This sequence joins TRBV4-1 and TRBJ1-1; D gene uncertain. This CDR3 contains 16 residues. Germline-derived CDR1 and CDR2 are MGHRA and YSYEKL. For the CDR3, the DNA is TGCGCCAGCAGACAAGCCCACCCAAAGCCGAACACTGAAGCTTTCTTT. Amino acids: CASRQAHPKPNTEAFF.

This sequence joins TRBV11-2 and TRBJ2-7; 10 nucleotides match TRBD2. This CDR3 has 15 amino acids. Germline CDR1 is SGHAT and CDR2 is FQNNGV. V lost 1 base to trimming and J lost 2 bases; unmatched junction nucleotides: 2. The CDR3 DNA reads as TGTGCCAGCAGCTTAGCTAGCGGGGGACCCTACGAGCAGTACTTC. This sequence encodes CASSLASGGPYEQYF.

This clone was found once. The genes are TRBV30 and TRBJ1-5; the D gene is possibly TRBD1 (6 bases). This CDR3 region has 15 residues. Germline loops: CDR1 GTSNPN, CDR2 SVGIG (reference sequence). V lost 0 bases, J lost 5 bases, and 14 bases lay in between. CDR3 residues: CAWSVMGGADQPQHF. CDR3 DNA: TGTGCCTGGAGTGTAATGGGGGGGGCCGATCAGCCCCAGCATTTT.

The genes are TRBV7-9 and TRBJ1-1; 8 bases line up with TRBD1. J lost 0 bases, V lost 1 base, and 13 bases had no gene match. CDR1 is SEHNR, CDR2 FQNEAQ, per germline (reference sequence). There are 19 residues in the CDR3. The CDR3 DNA reads as TGTGCCAGCAGCTTAGTGTCTTCAGGGGGCTCAACCATGAACACTGAAGCTTTCTTT. Amino acid sequence: CASSLVSSGGSTMNTEAFF.

This chain connects TRBV19 to TRBJ1-5; 8 positions agree with TRBD1. Germline CDR1 and CDR2: LNHDA and SQIVND (reference sequence). This CDR3 has 16 amino acids. The junction had 13 bases not matched to a gene; V was cut back by 6 bases and J by 6 bases. The CDR3 region has the DNA TGTGCCAGTAGACGACGACAGGGGAGAGGAGGTCAGCCCCAGCATTTT. Its protein product is CASRRRQGRGGQPQHF.

This chain uses TRBV2 with TRBJ1-1; 7 positions match TRBD1. The junction had 24 bases not matched to a gene; V was cut back by 2 bases and J by 3 bases. Germline assignment: CDR1 SNHLY and CDR2 FYNNEI. The CDR3 length is 21 residues. CDR3 nucleotides: TGTGCCAGCAGTGAAAAGTGGCACCCTACACAGGGGCCCTTGAAGGACACTGAAGCTTTCTTT. It yields the protein CASSEKWHPTQGPLKDTEAFF.

This chain uses TRBV18 with TRBJ1-6, with TRBD1 identical over 10 bases. The germline gives CDR1 KGHSH, CDR2 LQKENI. The V segment lost 1 base and the J segment 0 bases; nucleotides outside the gene matches: 6. CDR3 length: 19 amino acids. CDR3 loop: CASSPRTGGNCSYNSPLHF. CDR3 coding DNA: TGTGCCAGCTCACCACGGACAGGGGGTAATTGCTCCTATAATTCACCCCTCCACTTT.

V gene TRBV4-1 combines with J gene TRBJ1-3; possibly TRBD1 for D (5 bases). The CDR3 is 17 amino acids. From germline, CDR1 is MGHRA and CDR2 YSYEKL. With 2 bases removed from V and 5 bases from J, the gap between germline ends came to 19 bases. CDR3 amino acids: CASSQLRGTEERNTIYF. As DNA, the CDR3 is TGCGCCAGCAGCCAACTTCGCGGGACGGAGGAAAGAAACACCATATATTTT.